The 17 T cell receptor beta chains below all came from one sample that was sequenced in a study of cytomegalovirus exposure and HLA in healthy donors. PCR employed 60 Vbeta and 13 Jbeta primers. TCRdb keeps only in-frame clones here, not all; method: immunoSEQ multiplex PCR. The sample contains roughly 180,000 clones, roughly 84% of which appear only once. What was sequenced was PBMCs. The receptors were gathered from a boy between 2 and 10 years old in good health and CMV-seronegative.

The CDR3 protein is CASSIRADNEQFF. In DNA form, the CDR3 reads TGTGCCAGCAGCATACGCGCCGACAATGAGCAGTTCTTC. V gene TRBV9 combines with J gene TRBJ2-1; D remains unclear. The CDR3 length is 13 residues. V lost 4 bases, J lost 5 bases, and 10 bases lay in between. Per the germline V gene, CDR1 is SGDLS and CDR2 is YYNGEE.

The chain combines TRBV19 with TRBJ2-3; D unclear. Germline V gene data show CDR1 as LNHDA and CDR2 as SQIVND (reference sequence). This CDR3 contains 13 residues. V lost 5 bases and J 2 bases, leaving 8 bases between the germline ends. For the CDR3, the DNA is TGTGCCAGTAGTCACTCTTACACAGATACGCAGTATTTT. It yields the protein CASSHSYTDTQYF.

This clone came up once. CDR3 sequence reads: CASSKEAGLPSYEQYV. The CDR3 region has the DNA TGTGCCAGCAGCAAAGAGGCAGGGCTCCCATCCTACGAGCAGTACGTC. The J gene is TRBJ2-7, the V gene TRBV21-1; the table gives TRBD1 as D, unverified against the DNA. TRBV21-1 is recorded as a pseudogene. The CDR3 runs 16 residues.

The V call is TRBV7-9, the J call TRBJ1-2; 7 bases are shared with TRBD1. In germline, CDR1 is SEHNR, CDR2 FQNEAQ (reference sequence). CDR3 length: 16 residues. Unmatched junction bases numbered 18, after V lost 6 bases and J lost 8 bases. The CDR3 is CASSVDRPGRYGGYTF. The CDR3 DNA is TGTGCCAGCAGTGTGGACAGGCCTGGGCGATATGGAGGCTACACCTTC. Based on the CDR3 plus reference TRBV7-9 and TRBJ1-2, the full variable domain is DTGVSQNPRHKITKRGQNVTFRCDPISEHNRLYWYRQTLGQGPEFLTYFQNEAQLEKSRLLSDRFSAERPKGSFSTLEIQRTEQGDSAMYLCASSVDRPGRYGGYTFGSGTRLTVV.

This clone was observed a few times. The chain is built from TRBV6-5 and TRBJ1-2; D is unresolved. The V gene lost 7 bases and the J gene lost 1 base, with 10 bases spanning the gap. Looked up from germline, CDR1 is MNHEY and CDR2 is SVGAGI. The CDR3 spans 13 residues. The CDR3 region is CASMSDINYGYTF. The CDR3 region has the DNA TGTGCCAGCATGTCAGATATTAACTATGGCTACACCTTC.

The rearrangement links TRBV15 to TRBJ1-5; D is uncertain. The CDR3 sequence is 14 residues long. Germline CDR1 is LNHNV and CDR2 is YYDKDF (reference sequence). The ends were cut back, 1 base at V and 5 bases at J, with 9 bases in the middle. For the CDR3, the DNA is TGTGCCACCAGCAGAGGTGGGAGCGATCAGCCCCAGCATTTT. This sequence encodes CATSRGGSDQPQHF.

As to this clone: The same CDR3 also results from other DNA sequences found in this sample. J is TRBJ2-3 and V is TRBV7-7; 7 bases map to TRBD1. The CDR3 covers 14 residues. Germline CDR1 SSHAT, CDR2 FNYEAQ (reference sequence). V trimming: 1 base; J trimming: 3 bases; junction bases outside the gene matches: 1. The CDR3 spells CASSLGQGTDTQYF. The DNA of the CDR3 is TGTGCCAGCAGCTTAGGACAGGGTACAGATACGCAGTATTTT.

This clone was found a few times. The J gene is TRBJ1-2, the V gene TRBV14; TRBD1 matches at 8 bases. Per germline, CDR1 SGHDN and CDR2 FVKESK. Trimming at V came to 0 bases and at J to 3 bases, leaving 9 bases not matched to a gene. The CDR3 is made up of 17 amino acids. Here the CDR3 DNA reads TGTGCCAGCAGCCAAGATTTAGGGACAGGTGGACACTATGGCTACACCTTC. It encodes CASSQDLGTGGHYGYTF.

This chain connects TRBV2 to TRBJ2-5; 12 bases fit TRBD2. The germline V gene has CDR1 SNHLY and CDR2 FYNNEI. CDR3 length: 18 amino acids. J lost 6 bases, V lost 6 bases, and 17 bases had no gene match. The CDR3 DNA sequence: TGTGCCAGCAGCTCGAGGGCTAGCGGGAGGGCTACGGCGAAGACCCAGTACTTC. Encoded protein: CASSSRASGRATAKTQYF.

This clone was picked up one time. This chain joins TRBV7-8 and TRBJ2-1; 7 nucleotides align to TRBD1. Trimming at V came to 6 bases and at J to 4 bases, leaving 15 bases not matched to a gene. The CDR3 has 17 amino acids. Germline V gene lookup returns CDR1 SGHVS and CDR2 FQNEAQ. The CDR3 sequence: CASSFPTVYRGYNEQFF. CDR3 coding DNA: TGTGCCAGCAGTTTCCCTACCGTTTACAGGGGTTACAATGAGCAGTTCTTC. The full variable domain, with the rest looked up from reference TRBV7-8 and TRBJ2-1, is GAGVSQSPRYKVAKRGQDVALRCDPISGHVSLFWYQQALGQGPEFLTYFQNEAQLDKSGLPSDRFFAERPEGSVSTLKIQRTQQEDSAVYLCASSFPTVYRGYNEQFFGPGTRLTVL.

The chain recombines TRBV10-3 with TRBJ1-2; 7 nucleotides agree with TRBD1. The germline V gene encodes CDR1 ENHRY and CDR2 SYGVKD. Trimming took 0 bases from V and 4 from J; bases not matched to a gene: 2. This CDR3 spans 14 amino acids. The CDR3: CAISESGQPYGYTF. The DNA for the CDR3 is TGTGCCATCAGTGAGTCGGGACAGCCCTATGGCTACACCTTC.

The gene calls are TRBV5-6 and TRBJ1-4; TRBD1 matches 7 bases. The CDR3 sequence is 14 residues long. Unmatched junction bases numbered 7, after V lost 4 bases and J lost 7 bases. The germline V gene encodes CDR1 SGHDT and CDR2 YYEEEE. In DNA form, the CDR3 reads TGTGCCAGCAGCCGGGACAGCCTCGGTGAAAAACTGTTTTTT. Translation: CASSRDSLGEKLFF.

The J gene is TRBJ1-4, the V gene TRBV19, with a possible D match to TRBD1 (5 bases). The V end was cut by 8 bases, the J end by 2 bases, with 12 bases between. In germline, CDR1 is LNHDA, CDR2 SQIVND (reference sequence). The CDR3 totals 14 residues. The chain's CDR3 is CASASGSTNEKLFF. The CDR3 DNA reads TGTGCCAGTGCCTCAGGGTCTACTAATGAAAAACTGTTTTTT.

CDR3 sequence: CASSLGTAEQFF. Written as DNA, the CDR3 is TGTGCCAGCAGCCTCGGGACAGCTGAGCAGTTCTTC. The rearrangement uses TRBV7-9 and TRBJ2-1; TRBD1 aligns across 7 bases. The CDR3 is 12 amino acids. Looked up from germline, CDR1 is SEHNR and CDR2 is FQNEAQ (reference sequence). The J segment lost 9 bases and the V segment lost 5 bases, leaving 4 bases of the junction unmatched.

J is TRBJ2-2 and V is TRBV6-7; the D gene is possibly TRBD1 (6 bases). TRBV6-7 is noted as an ORF with a role that remains uncertain. V was cut by 4 bases and J by 4 bases, with 10 bases left in between. This CDR3 is 14 amino acids long. The CDR3 sequence is CASSWDTRTGELFF. CDR3 nucleotide sequence: TGTGCCAGCAGTTGGGACACACGCACCGGGGAGCTGTTTTTT.

CDR3: CASKEYSGNTIYF. The DNA for the CDR3 is TGTGCCAGCAAGGAGTACTCTGGAAACACCATATATTTT. The chain couples TRBV7-8 to TRBJ1-3; D call uncertain. Trimming stripped 7 bases from V and 0 bases from J, with 7 bases between. The CDR3 totals 13 residues. Germline loops: CDR1 SGHVS, CDR2 FQNEAQ.

The gene calls are TRBV6-5 and TRBJ2-7, with TRBD2 as a possible D gene (6 bases). This CDR3 has 15 residues. V was trimmed by 0 bases and J by 5 bases, leaving 14 bases between them. Germline lookup yields CDR1 MNHEY and CDR2 SVGAGI. The CDR3 here is CASSYSGGLGDEQYF. CDR3 bases: TGTGCCAGCAGTTACTCGGGGGGTCTGGGAGACGAGCAGTACTTC.